This is a list of T cell receptor beta chains from one sample in a study of CD8+CD57+ T cells in acquired aplastic anemia. From the reads, TCRdb called clonotypes with MiXCR, one entry per CDR3 protein. The sample has about 180,000 distinct CDR3 sequences; nearly 65% are singletons. Sequences were obtained from sorted CD4+, CD8+, or CD8+CD57+ T cells (not recorded which) from PBMCs. Source of these receptors: a human donor with aplastic anemia. The CDR3 runs from the conserved cysteine through the conserved F or W. D genes are given only for firm matches. For some rows the clone size is stated as once, few or many, or as a class when expanded; others skip it.

J: TRBJ2-5; V: TRBV7-2; size: -; D: -; CDR3: CASSSPRGGQETQYF; DNA: TGTGCCAGCAGCTCTCCCAGGGGGGGCCAAGAGACCCAGTACTTC
J: TRBJ2-3; V: TRBV20-1; size: -; D: TRBD2; CDR3: CGAPGLAIDTQYF; DNA: TGCGGTGCACCGGGACTAGCGATAGATACGCAGTATTTT
J: TRBJ1-2; V: TRBV27; size: few; D: -; CDR3: CASSLVYPNYGYTF; DNA: TGTGCCAGCAGTTTAGTGTACCCAAACTATGGCTACACCTTC
J: TRBJ2-2; V: TRBV7-8; size: many; D: -; CDR3: CASSLAVTGELFF; DNA: TGTGCCAGCAGCTTGGCCGTCACAGGGGAGCTGTTTTTT
J: TRBJ1-1; V: TRBV19; size: -; D: -; CDR3: CASSTPGGTEAFF; DNA: TGTGCCAGTAGTACCCCGGGGGGCACTGAAGCTTTCTTT
J: TRBJ1-4; V: TRBV2; size: -; D: TRBD1; CDR3: CASSVEQGNSEKLFF; DNA: TGTGCCAGCAGTGTCGAACAGGGGAACTCGGAAAAACTGTTTTTT
J: TRBJ1-4; V: TRBV7-9; size: -; D: -; CDR3: CASSDTRDGLNEKLFF; DNA: TGTGCCAGCAGCGACACCAGGGACGGACTTAATGAAAAACTGTTTTTT
J: TRBJ2-7; V: TRBV2; size: many; D: -; CDR3: CASSLQGSYEQYF; DNA: TGCGCCAGCAGCCTACAGGGTTCCTACGAGCAGTACTTC
J: TRBJ1-1; V: TRBV5-1; size: many; D: -; CDR3: CASSLRDTPEAFF; DNA: TGCGCCAGCAGCCTCCGGGACACACCTGAAGCTTTCTTT
J: TRBJ1-2; V: TRBV20-1; size: -; D: -; CDR3: CSARVGELAGTNYGYTF; DNA: TGCAGTGCTAGAGTTGGCGAACTAGCGGGGACCAACTATGGCTACACCTTC
J: TRBJ2-7; V: TRBV5-6; size: many; D: -; CDR3: CASSLEVNYEQYF; DNA: TGTGCCAGCAGCTTGGAAGTCAACTACGAGCAGTACTTC
J: TRBJ1-3; V: TRBV7-6; size: many; D: TRBD1; CDR3: CASRDGTGGAGNTIYF; DNA: TGTGCCAGCAGGGACGGGACAGGGGGCGCTGGAAACACCATATATTTT
J: TRBJ2-5; V: TRBV20-1; size: -; D: -; CDR3: CSAPGIRGETQYF; DNA: TGCAGTGCTCCCGGGATAAGGGGGGAGACCCAGTACTTC
J: TRBJ2-7; V: TRBV11-3; size: -; D: -; CDR3: CASSPERGREQYF; DNA: TGTGCCAGCAGCCCTGAGAGGGGTCGAGAGCAGTACTTC
J: TRBJ1-2; V: TRBV7-9; size: many; D: -; CDR3: CASSFSGGDYGYTF; DNA: TGTGCCAGCAGCTTTTCGGGGGGCGACTATGGCTACACCTTC
J: TRBJ2-1; V: TRBV20-1; size: -; D: -; CDR3: CSASITGNVQFF; DNA: TGCAGTGCCTCAATTACAGGGAATGTGCAGTTCTTC
J: TRBJ1-1; V: TRBV4-1; size: many; D: -; CDR3: CASSLWGNTEAFF; DNA: TGCGCCAGCAGCCTTTGGGGGAACACTGAAGCTTTCTTT
J: TRBJ2-1; V: TRBV24-1; size: -; D: TRBD2; CDR3: CATSDLPLAGTYNEQFF; DNA: TGTGCCACCAGTGATCTCCCCCTAGCGGGAACCTACAATGAGCAGTTCTTC
J: TRBJ2-7; V: TRBV7-4; size: -; D: -; CDR3: CASGLYGTCEQYF; DNA: TGTGCCAGCGGCTTATACGGGACCTGCGAGCAGTACTTC
J: TRBJ2-7; V: TRBV14; size: -; D: TRBD2; CDR3: CASSQVPRGGRYEQYF; DNA: TGTGCCAGCAGCCAAGTTCCCCGGGGGGGAAGGTACGAGCAGTACTTC
J: TRBJ2-5; V: TRBV3-1; size: -; D: -; CDR3: CASSQITQETQYF; DNA: TGTGCCAGCAGCCAAATCACCCAAGAGACCCAGTACTTC
J: TRBJ2-7; V: TRBV12-3/TRBV12-4; size: -; D: TRBD1; CDR3: CASSRSGTVTYEQYF; DNA: TGTGCCAGCAGCCGATCCGGGACAGTAACCTACGAGCAGTACTTC
J: TRBJ1-6; V: TRBV5-6; size: -; D: -; CDR3: CASSTASSYNSPLHF; DNA: TGTGCCAGCAGTACAGCGAGCTCCTATAATTCACCCCTCCACTTT
J: TRBJ1-2; V: TRBV9; size: once; D: -; CDR3: CASSLGGGAFYGYTF; DNA: TGTGCCAGCAGCCTTGGGGGGGGGGCCTTCTATGGCTACACCTTC
J: TRBJ1-1; V: TRBV6-2/TRBV6-3; size: many; D: -; CDR3: CASSYSGAYTEAFF; DNA: TGTGCCAGCAGTTACTCAGGGGCGTACACTGAAGCTTTCTTT
J: TRBJ2-3; V: TRBV19; size: -; D: -; CDR3: CASSMDRLTDTQYF; DNA: TGTGCCAGTAGTATGGACAGACTCACAGATACGCAGTATTTT
J: TRBJ1-5; V: TRBV24-1; size: -; D: -; CDR3: CATSDWGLQHF; DNA: TGTGCCACCAGTGATTGGGGCCTCCAGCATTTT
J: TRBJ2-5; V: TRBV20-1; size: -; D: -; CDR3: CSASTVLETQYF; DNA: TGCAGTGCTAGTACAGTCCTAGAGACCCAGTACTTC
J: TRBJ1-2; V: TRBV9; size: many; D: TRBD1; CDR3: CASSTHPDRGPNYGYTF; DNA: TGTGCCAGCAGCACACACCCGGACAGGGGCCCAAACTATGGCTACACCTTC
J: TRBJ2-6; V: TRBV7-8; size: many; D: -; CDR3: CASSPDGQWTGANVLTF; DNA: TGTGCCAGCAGCCCGGACGGACAGTGGACTGGGGCCAACGTCCTGACTTTC
J: TRBJ2-2; V: TRBV7-3; size: few; D: -; CDR3: CASSYGGSGTGELFF; DNA: TGTGCCAGCAGCTACGGGGGTTCAGGAACCGGGGAGCTGTTTTTT
J: TRBJ1-2; V: TRBV7-8; size: -; D: -; CDR3: CASSLTSNPNYGYTF; DNA: TGTGCCAGCAGCTTGACATCCAATCCTAACTATGGCTACACCTTC
J: TRBJ2-1; V: TRBV2; size: once; D: -; CDR3: CAISPRDQDTEQFF; DNA: TGTGCCATCAGTCCGCGGGACCAGGACACTGAGCAGTTCTTC
J: TRBJ2-7; V: TRBV20-1; size: few; D: -; CDR3: CSAPDPRYEQYF; DNA: TGCAGTGCACCCGACCCGCGCTACGAGCAGTACTTC
J: TRBJ2-2; V: TRBV5-1; size: -; D: -; CDR3: CASSLAQGHLTGELFF; DNA: TGCGCCAGCAGCTTGGCGCAGGGACACCTGACCGGGGAGCTGTTTTTT
J: TRBJ1-5; V: TRBV25-1; size: -; D: TRBD1; CDR3: CASSVTGVHQPQHF; DNA: TGTGCCAGCAGTGTTACAGGGGTCCATCAGCCCCAGCATTTT
J: TRBJ2-2; V: TRBV19; size: -; D: TRBD2; CDR3: CATTGGLRDTGELFF; DNA: TGTGCCACCACGGGGGGGCTAAGGGACACCGGGGAGCTGTTTTTT
J: TRBJ2-7; V: TRBV20-1; size: -; D: -; CDR3: CSASLPASTSFHEQYF; DNA: TGCAGTGCTAGCCTACCAGCCTCGACTAGTTTCCACGAGCAGTACTTC
J: TRBJ1-1; V: TRBV7-8; size: -; D: -; CDR3: CASSLGVATEAFF; DNA: TGTGCCAGCAGCTTAGGGGTGGCCACTGAAGCTTTCTTT
J: TRBJ1-5; V: TRBV19; size: -; D: -; CDR3: CASSILSQPQHF; DNA: TGTGCCAGTAGTATTTTGTCTCAGCCCCAGCATTTT
J: TRBJ1-2; V: TRBV19; size: -; D: -; CDR3: CASSWPWPTNYGYTF; DNA: TGTGCCAGTAGCTGGCCTTGGCCTACCAACTATGGCTACACCTTC
J: TRBJ2-3; V: TRBV20-1; size: -; D: -; CDR3: CSARVAILSTDTQYF; DNA: TGCAGTGCTAGAGTGGCCATCCTAAGCACAGATACGCAGTATTTT
J: TRBJ2-3; V: TRBV7-3; size: -; D: -; CDR3: CASSGREGTHNEQYF; DNA: TGTGCCAGCAGCGGCAGGGAAGGCACACACAATGAGCAGTATTTT
J: TRBJ2-3; V: TRBV7-3; size: once; D: -; CDR3: CASSLNRGDTQYF; DNA: TGTGCCAGCAGCTTAAATCGAGGAGATACGCAGTATTTT
J: TRBJ1-6; V: TRBV5-5; size: -; D: -; CDR3: CASSLRGGYNSPLHF; DNA: TGTGCCAGCAGCTTACGGGGGGGATATAATTCACCCCTCCACTTT
J: TRBJ2-2; V: TRBV7-9; size: -; D: -; CDR3: CASSESSWRTGELFF; DNA: TGTGCCAGCAGTGAATCCTCTTGGAGAACCGGGGAGCTGTTTTTT
J: TRBJ2-7; V: TRBV2; size: -; D: -; CDR3: CARRDTMSYEQYF; DNA: TGTGCCAGGAGGGACACCATGTCCTACGAGCAGTACTTC